These T cell receptor beta chains were read from a single sample in a study of early T cells in non-severe SARS-CoV-2 infection. TCRdb reprocessed the 5' RACE reads via MiXCR and lists one record per CDR3 protein. The profile shows 70,000 to 90,000 distinct CDR3 sequences, 8% to 13% of them singletons. The material was whole blood, obtained at baseline. Every receptor here comes from an adult who was a healthcare worker with PCR-confirmed SARS-CoV-2 infection or an uninfected control (not recorded which). Each CDR3 is given with its conserved first and last residue. D genes are given only for firm matches. The size of a clone is reported for some rows only, either as once, few or many, or as a class for expanded clones.

d_call	clone_size	v_call	j_call	cdr3_aa	cdr3_nt
TRBD2	NA	TRBV20-1	TRBJ2-5	CSARELAGGIQETQYF	TGCAGTGCTAGAGAATTAGCGGGAGGGATCCAAGAGACCCAGTACTTC
TRBD2	NA	TRBV6-5	TRBJ2-5	CASSPTHGGKETQYF	TGTGCCAGCAGCCCGACGCACGGGGGGAAAGAGACCCAGTACTTC
NA	many	TRBV7-9	TRBJ2-7	CASSLSAGFSYEQYF	TGTGCCAGCAGCTTATCGGCAGGGTTCTCCTACGAGCAGTACTTC
TRBD2	NA	TRBV27	TRBJ2-7	CASRYASGRYEQYF	TGTGCCAGCCGATATGCTAGCGGGAGGTACGAGCAGTACTTC
NA	many	TRBV2	TRBJ2-2	CASIALGTNEAGELFF	TGTGCCAGCATCGCCCTAGGAACCAACGAAGCCGGGGAGCTGTTTTTT
TRBD2	NA	TRBV20-1	TRBJ2-3	CSARVGTSGGTDTQYF	TGCAGTGCTAGAGTGGGGACTAGTGGGGGTACAGATACGCAGTATTTT
NA	many	TRBV27	TRBJ1-2	CASSSSSRGWDGYTF	TGTGCCAGCAGTTCCTCGAGCCGGGGGTGGGATGGCTACACCTTC
NA	few	TRBV18	TRBJ1-5	CASSPAIPGPNQPQHF	TGTGCCAGCTCACCCGCGATCCCAGGGCCAAATCAGCCCCAGCATTTT
NA	NA	TRBV5-1	TRBJ2-1	CASSRLTGTNYNEQFF	TGCGCCAGCAGTCGTTTAACCGGGACAAACTACAATGAGCAGTTCTTC
TRBD2	few	TRBV20-1	TRBJ2-7	CSARPLDGLAGTTSPYEQYF	TGCAGTGCTAGACCTCTCGACGGACTAGCGGGAACCACTTCCCCCTACGAGCAGTACTTC
TRBD2	NA	TRBV12-3/TRBV12-4	TRBJ2-3	CASSRPLAGVLNTQYF	TGTGCCAGCAGCCGCCCGCTAGCGGGAGTCTTAAATACGCAGTATTTT
TRBD2	few	TRBV6-5	TRBJ2-1	CASSLIAGGPNEQFF	TGTGCCAGCAGTCTAATAGCGGGAGGGCCTAATGAGCAGTTCTTC
TRBD2	NA	TRBV29-1	TRBJ2-1	CSITSGRSYEQFF	TGCAGTATTACTAGCGGGAGGAGTTATGAGCAGTTCTTC
TRBD2	NA	TRBV20-1	TRBJ2-3	CSATPGTRQDTQYF	TGCAGTGCGACTCCCGGGACTAGACAAGATACGCAGTATTTT
TRBD2	few	TRBV20-1	TRBJ2-7	CSARGSPGLAGGGAYEQYF	TGCAGTGCTAGAGGATCCCCGGGACTAGCGGGAGGAGGGGCCTACGAGCAGTACTTC
TRBD1	many	TRBV28	TRBJ1-5	CASSPGQAWGYDSNQPQHF	TGTGCCAGCAGTCCAGGACAGGCCTGGGGATATGATAGCAATCAGCCCCAGCATTTT
NA	few	TRBV6-2/TRBV6-3	TRBJ2-2	CASSSILGTGELFF	TGTGCCAGCAGTTCCATACTGGGCACCGGGGAGCTGTTTTTT
NA	NA	TRBV6-6	TRBJ2-3	CASNSGWGDTQYF	TGTGCCAGCAACTCAGGATGGGGAGATACGCAGTATTTT
TRBD2	few	TRBV4-2	TRBJ2-7	CASSQDGADASGPLFNYEQYF	TGTGCCAGCAGCCAAGATGGGGCTGATGCTAGCGGACCGTTATTCAACTACGAGCAGTACTTC
TRBD1	few	TRBV25-1	TRBJ1-6	CASSPPGTGYNSPLHF	TGTGCCAGCAGCCCCCCCGGGACAGGGTATAATTCACCCCTCCACTTT
TRBD1	NA	TRBV28	TRBJ1-5	CASSAGQRYGQPQHF	TGTGCCAGCAGCGCGGGACAGAGGTATGGACAGCCCCAGCATTTT
TRBD2	few	TRBV20-1	TRBJ2-7	CSAPTSGSFYEQYF	TGCAGTGCCCCGACTAGCGGGAGTTTTTACGAGCAGTACTTC
NA	NA	TRBV2	TRBJ1-1	CASSVWGNTEAFF	TGTGCCAGCAGTGTGTGGGGAAACACTGAAGCTTTCTTT
NA	NA	TRBV7-8	TRBJ1-2	CASSSSGYYGYTF	TGTGCCAGCAGCTCTTCAGGGTACTATGGCTACACCTTC
TRBD2	few	TRBV12-3/TRBV12-4	TRBJ2-1	CASNPMGGGDYNEQFF	TGTGCCAGCAATCCCATGGGGGGAGGGGACTACAATGAGCAGTTCTTC
TRBD1	NA	TRBV3-1	TRBJ1-4	CASSQESTLSGTGSEKLFF	TGTGCCAGCAGCCAAGAATCCACCCTGAGCGGGACAGGGAGTGAAAAACTGTTTTTT
NA	few	TRBV5-4	TRBJ2-3	CASSLASRFTDTQYF	TGTGCCAGCAGCTTGGCCAGCCGATTCACAGATACGCAGTATTTT
NA	NA	TRBV29-1	TRBJ2-1	CSVPDRRSYNEQFF	TGCAGCGTTCCCGACAGGAGATCCTACAATGAGCAGTTCTTC
NA	few	TRBV7-2	TRBJ1-1	CASSLIRGRVGAFF	TGTGCCAGCAGCTTAATAAGGGGCAGGGTAGGAGCTTTCTTT
TRBD1	NA	TRBV27	TRBJ1-2	CATLRDGTARNYGYTF	TGTGCCACTCTTCGGGATGGGACAGCTCGGAACTATGGCTACACCTTC
NA	few	TRBV28	TRBJ2-7	CATRRDLVVEQYF	TGTGCCACCCGGAGGGACTTAGTGGTCGAGCAGTACTTC
NA	many	TRBV30	TRBJ1-4	CAWRAKGVEKLFF	TGTGCCTGGAGAGCGAAGGGAGTGGAAAAACTGTTTTTT
TRBD1	NA	TRBV5-4	TRBJ1-2	CASSLQGANYGYTF	TGTGCCAGCAGCTTGCAGGGGGCGAACTATGGCTACACCTTC
NA	NA	TRBV4-1	TRBJ1-4	CASTKETTNEKLFF	TGCGCCAGCACGAAGGAAACAACTAATGAAAAACTGTTTTTT
TRBD2	few	TRBV20-1	TRBJ2-7	CSATGLAPYEQYF	TGCAGTGCTACCGGACTAGCGCCCTACGAGCAGTACTTC
TRBD2	many	TRBV9	TRBJ2-7	CASSLTSGFYEQYF	TGTGCCAGCAGCCTCACTAGCGGGTTCTACGAGCAGTACTTC
NA	few	TRBV9	TRBJ2-7	CASSVGSEVEQYF	TGTGCCAGCAGCGTCGGGAGCGAAGTCGAGCAGTACTTC
NA	NA	TRBV2	TRBJ2-7	CAGGPNYEQYF	TGTGCCGGGGGGCCGAACTACGAGCAGTACTTC
TRBD2	NA	TRBV28	TRBJ2-7	CTSRTGTSSYEQYF	TGTACCAGCAGGACCGGGACTAGCAGCTACGAGCAGTACTTC
NA	many	TRBV28	TRBJ2-7	CASSLPRRVIAYEQYF	TGTGCCAGCAGTTTACCCCGGAGGGTGATTGCCTACGAGCAGTACTTC
TRBD2	many	TRBV5-1	TRBJ2-5	CASRGLQETQYF	TGCGCCAGCAGGGGACTACAAGAGACCCAGTACTTC
NA	NA	TRBV7-9	TRBJ2-3	CASSLVDTDTQYF	TGTGCCAGCAGCTTAGTCGACACAGATACGCAGTATTTT
NA	few	TRBV19	TRBJ2-5	CASGASTQETQYF	TGTGCCAGTGGGGCGTCTACCCAAGAGACCCAGTACTTC